The present T cell receptor (beta chain) was sequenced within a study of T cell responses to AZD1222 COVID-19 vaccine (dated by TCRdb to about 2021). About the full investigation: AZD1222 recipients with second doses at about 4 weeks or about 12 weeks were pooled, because spike-specific TCR depth and breadth did not differ between schedules. TCR sequencing covered some 250 trial participants: 200 to 210 given two doses of AZD1222 and around 25 given two doses of MenACWY control vaccine. Enrollment into the trials was organized by age into subgroups of 18-55, 56-69 and 70-plus years, and those subgroups contained approximately 150, 30 and 60 TCR-sequenced participants, respectively.

About this clone: Its antigen target is currently unknown. No base quality values were provided; no much bigger clone lies one nucleotide off.

What the research found in general, with its limitations: Conclusions about previously exposed vaccinees are limited because only five to seven AZD1222 recipients were SARS-CoV-2 seropositive at baseline. The vaccine-associated CD4 TCRs covered the entire spike protein, and the dominant responses fell in regions 160-218 and 743-854. After two AZD1222 doses, both the breadth and the depth of spike-specific TCRs were significantly higher than at day 0 and than in MenACWY recipients. In the small 56-69-year group, the increase in depth fell short of significance, most likely because of low power. Participants were mostly white British and included more females than males, and it was suggested by the authors that clonal diversity may have been underestimated. Because no samples from the day 14 peak response were available, repertoires could be characterized only after the peak T cell response. Reportedly, almost half of the unique spike-specific TCRs recognized epitopes lying outside the regions that are mutated in the B.1.351 and B.1.1.7 variants.

Reading the label with the study, this specimen's time point is: baseline before first vaccination. Vaccinee samples were obtained from the UK trials COV001 and COV002, which included a single-blind randomized controlled phase 2/3 trial of AZD1222 (ChAdOx1 nCoV-19) in healthy adults. For TCRbeta chain sequencing, PBMC samples from trial participants were taken at day 0 and at day 28 after the second dose. As encoded in the germline V gene (reference sequence), CDR1 is DFQATT while CDR2 is SNEGSKA. Its CDR3 holds 15 amino acids, cysteine through phenylalanine. Kept here is only the CDR3 DNA, which spans 45 bases and is read in frame from base 1. Trimming at the junction amounts to 3 bases on V and 0 bases on J, and the germline ends lie 14 bases apart. The CDR3 regions of human TCRbeta chains were subjected to immunosequencing. On the authors' methods: TCRs in the repertoires were compared against a reference library of SARS-CoV-2-specific TCRs that had been generated with the MIRA antigen-specificity platform. Breadth meant the fraction of unique TCRs that were SARS-CoV-2-associated, whereas depth meant the fraction of total T cells that were SARS-CoV-2-associated. Each spike-specific TCR was assigned to its reactive spike region and to a CD4 or CD8 class using the MIRA data. Log10-transformed breadth and depth values were compared by one-way ANOVA with Sidak's multiple comparisons tests. The table comes from immuneACCESS by way of TCRdb, which keeps in-frame sequences with V and J called. Part of the clones is missing from these tables; in studies checked, under half for an unresolved V gene and the rest for unknown reasons. The D gene and trimming were derived from the DNA, and the V and J assignments and clone size from that table. The sample includes around 200,000 clones, with about 86% observed a single time. Of the sample, roughly 7.7% is held by the ten largest clones.

The source material was peripheral blood, sampled on day 0 of AZD1222 vaccination. The receptor chain draws on TRBV20-1 and TRBJ2-5, and possibly TRBD1, on 5 matching bases. This clonotype was sampled from an adult in good health. At the DNA level, the sequence is TGCAGTGCTAGTAAGGGGCATGTGTACCAAGAGACCCAGTACTTC. Its protein is CSASKGHVYQETQYF.